This entry describes one T cell receptor beta chain. Its antigen is as yet unknown. This record belongs to a study of cytotoxic CD8 clonotypes in ibrutinib-treated CLL. Study-level information: Enrolment comprised around 11 relapsed/refractory and over 14 treatment-naive patients; 17 to 18 were IGHV unmutated. Treatment had run for a median approximately twelve months, range 6 to 36, when response samples were taken. Mean per-sample yields comprised roughly 260,000 productive templates and approximately 90,000 productive rearrangements.

General study findings and limits: Investigators sampled sustained-remission and progressing patients at differing times.

The CDR3 consists of 13 residues. CDR1 SNHLY and CDR2 FYNNEI come from the germline V gene. J lost 2 bases, V lost 7 bases, and 4 bases had no gene match. Sequencing used immunoSEQ multiplex PCR; TCRdb keeps in-frame clones, though not all of them. The sample contains 15,000 to 20,000 clones, approximately 81% of which appear only once. This sequence originates from a human donor with chronic lymphocytic leukemia. The sequencing here drew on PBMCs, taken before ibrutinib treatment. The chain recombines TRBV2 with TRBJ2-7; TRBD1 matches 8 bases. The CDR3 region is CASNGQGPYEQYF. The CDR3 DNA is TGTGCCAGCAATGGACAGGGACCCTACGAGCAGTACTTC.